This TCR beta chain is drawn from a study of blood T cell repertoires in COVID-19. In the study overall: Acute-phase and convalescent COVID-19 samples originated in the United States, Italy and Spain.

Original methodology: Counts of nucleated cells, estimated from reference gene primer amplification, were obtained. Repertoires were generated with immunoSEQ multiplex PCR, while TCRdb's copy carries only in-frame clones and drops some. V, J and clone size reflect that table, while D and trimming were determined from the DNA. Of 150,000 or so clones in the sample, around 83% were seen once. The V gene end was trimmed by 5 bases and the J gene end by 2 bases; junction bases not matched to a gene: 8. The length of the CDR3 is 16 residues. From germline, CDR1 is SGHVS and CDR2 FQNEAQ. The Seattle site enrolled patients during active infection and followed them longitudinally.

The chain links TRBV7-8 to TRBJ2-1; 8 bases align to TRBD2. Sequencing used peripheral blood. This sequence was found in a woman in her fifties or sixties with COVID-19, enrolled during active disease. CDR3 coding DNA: TGTGCCAGCAGCCCTAGGGGACTAGTTCCCTACAATGAGCAGTTCTTC. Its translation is CASSPRGLVPYNEQFF. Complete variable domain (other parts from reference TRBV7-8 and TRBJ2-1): GAGVSQSPRYKVAKRGQDVALRCDPISGHVSLFWYQQALGQGPEFLTYFQNEAQLDKSGLPSDRFFAERPEGSVSTLKIQRTQQEDSAVYLCASSPRGLVPYNEQFFGPGTRLTVL.